This is a list of T cell receptor beta chains from one sample in a study of control samples from healthy donors and cancer patients. Method: immunoSEQ multiplex PCR; TCRdb's copy keeps in-frame clones and lacks some. The sample has 100,000 to 150,000 clones, nearly 90% seen once. Sequencing was performed on PBMCs. The receptors originated from a man aged 50-59 years with head and neck cancer. Each CDR3 is given with its conserved first and last residue.

V gene: TRBV27; CDR3 protein: CASTLTGGAATEAFF
V gene: TRBV28; CDR3 protein: CASRRRRQGDTGELFF
V gene: TRBV9; CDR3 protein: CASRGTGETDYGYTF
V gene: TRBV11-2; CDR3 protein: CASSPPTRRGEAFF
V gene: TRBV24-1; CDR3 protein: CATSDFKGKETQYF
V gene: TRBV6-5; CDR3 protein: CASSLTGDTEAFF
V gene: TRBV27; CDR3 protein: CASGSGINQPQHF
V gene: TRBV10-3; CDR3 protein: CAISESPSGYTGELFF
V gene: TRBV28; CDR3 protein: CASSAQGSNYGYTF
V gene: TRBV7-9; CDR3 protein: CASSLAPAAGLYGYTF
V gene: TRBV7-3; CDR3 protein: CASSSGGGNTIYF
V gene: TRBV18; CDR3 protein: CASSPRSQDNSPLHF
V gene: TRBV2; CDR3 protein: CASSPLAVGETQYF
V gene: TRBV30; CDR3 protein: CAYSAGAGTDTQYF
V gene: TRBV11-2; CDR3 protein: CASSLDLGAGEAETQYF
V gene: TRBV5-1; CDR3 protein: CASSPYDSTSSPLHF
V gene: TRBV10-2; CDR3 protein: CASSELSGLSQPQHF
V gene: TRBV6-5; CDR3 protein: CASTPSGSPGETQYF
V gene: TRBV27; CDR3 protein: CASSLQGGYGYTF
V gene: TRBV3-1/TRBV3-2; CDR3 protein: CASSQHPGQVGYEQYF
V gene: TRBV6-5; CDR3 protein: CASDRDRAYEQYF
V gene: TRBV24-1; CDR3 protein: CATSLAGGDTQYF
V gene: TRBV9; CDR3 protein: CASSPRGVTGNTIYF
V gene: TRBV20-1; CDR3 protein: CSASFAGVDNEQFF
V gene: TRBV18; CDR3 protein: CASSPGHADTQYF
V gene: TRBV27; CDR3 protein: CASSLGVAYEQYF
V gene: TRBV25-1; CDR3 protein: CASSDPSGNTIYF
V gene: TRBV27; CDR3 protein: CASSLSYDQPQHF
V gene: TRBV7-2; CDR3 protein: CASSSYTDTQYF
V gene: TRBV4-1; CDR3 protein: CASSQVGDQAVRGTQYF
V gene: TRBV28; CDR3 protein: CASSPQVRLAGNYNEQFF
V gene: TRBV10-3; CDR3 protein: CAIKTSGRVNTGELFF
V gene: TRBV19; CDR3 protein: CASSIRGGQGALYGYTF
V gene: TRBV5-5; CDR3 protein: CASSFGQTRNEKLFF
V gene: TRBV5-1; CDR3 protein: CASSTGTSGRDTGELFF
V gene: TRBV7-7; CDR3 protein: CASSPGTGEVNTQYF
V gene: TRBV15; CDR3 protein: CATSRDHRPEQYF
V gene: TRBV5-1; CDR3 protein: CASSLEPRDFYNEQFF
V gene: TRBV28; CDR3 protein: CASTAGVSTSYEQYF
V gene: TRBV6-5; CDR3 protein: CASSYSLTGQEKLFF
V gene: TRBV2; CDR3 protein: CASSESSQRGASETQYF
V gene: TRBV23-1; CDR3 protein: CASSQSPSGVGTEAFF
V gene: TRBV18; CDR3 protein: CASSPIGQGFSGNTIYF
V gene: TRBV5-4; CDR3 protein: CASSFGSAEQFF
V gene: TRBV5-4; CDR3 protein: CASSLGQRLSSYNEQFF
V gene: TRBV18; CDR3 protein: CASSPFRQEDTEAFF
V gene: TRBV2; CDR3 protein: CASRSGTDLKTQYF
V gene: TRBV5-1; CDR3 protein: CASSLGPPNTGELFF
V gene: TRBV24-1; CDR3 protein: CATKARMNTEAFF
V gene: TRBV5-1; CDR3 protein: CASSLGHPYEQYF
V gene: TRBV19; CDR3 protein: CASRTVTSGRTDTQYF
V gene: TRBV7-2; CDR3 protein: CAREGKSATDTQYF
V gene: TRBV12-3/TRBV12-4; CDR3 protein: CASSLATIYEQYF
V gene: TRBV7-2; CDR3 protein: CASSLYQRGTDTQYF
V gene: TRBV28; CDR3 protein: CASSFPGGGTEAFF
V gene: TRBV7-6; CDR3 protein: CATEILRGSNTGELFF
V gene: TRBV10-1; CDR3 protein: CASSPMPGYGYTF
V gene: TRBV9; CDR3 protein: CASSGGQGGREKLFF
V gene: TRBV20-1; CDR3 protein: CSAVRSGELFF